The 30 T cell receptor beta chains presented below share a single source sample, sequenced in a study of blood T cell repertoires in COVID-19. Sequencing was performed with immunoSEQ multiplex PCR; in TCRdb, only in-frame clones are kept and a portion is missing. The sample holds around 300,000 clones, 89% seen once. The source material was PBMCs or T cells enriched from blood (not recorded which). These receptors all stem from a woman between 55 and 75 years old who had recovered from COVID-19.

This rearrangement joins TRBV5-1 to TRBJ2-6; perhaps TRBD2 as D (6 bases). The CDR3 is 16 amino acids. Germline values: CDR1 SGHRS, CDR2 YFSETQ. Trimming shortened V by 4 bases and J by 0 bases, and 11 bases separated the two germline ends. The DNA for the CDR3 is TGCGCCAGCAGCGGGACTGAAAGCTCTGGGGCCAACGTCCTGACTTTC. This translates into CASSGTESSGANVLTF.

The V gene is TRBV2, the J gene TRBJ2-3; 7 nucleotides agree with TRBD2. CDR1 and CDR2 from the germline V gene are SNHLY and FYNNEI. V lost 10 bases to trimming and J lost 4 bases; unmatched junction nucleotides: 5. This CDR3 region has 12 residues. CDR3 coding DNA: TGTGCCACCCTCCGGGGGGCAGATACGCAGTATTTT. This gives the protein CATLRGADTQYF.

The chain employs TRBV7-3 and TRBJ2-5; no definite D call. CDR3 length equals 14 residues. Germline CDR1 SGHTA, CDR2 FQGTGA. V was clipped by 0 bases and J by 4 bases, with 9 bases between them. The CDR3 region has the DNA TGTGCCAGCAGCTTAACCCCACTCCCAGAGACCCAGTACTTC. It is translated as CASSLTPLPETQYF.

CDR3 residues: CASSSHRNGYTF. The CDR3 coding sequence is TGTGCCAGCAGTTCCCACAGGAATGGCTACACCTTC. The chain carries TRBV27 and TRBJ1-2, with D possibly TRBD1 on 5 matching bases. The CDR3 is 12 amino acids. Germline CDR1 reads MNHEY; CDR2 reads SMNVEV (reference sequence). V lost 4 bases and J 6 bases, leaving 9 bases between the germline ends.

This clone was observed a single time. The genes are TRBV5-1 and TRBJ2-7; 7 bases are shared with TRBD1. After removal of 9 bases from V and 0 bases from J, the junction contained 9 bases not matched to a gene. Germline lookup yields CDR1 SGHRS and CDR2 YFSETQ. This CDR3 has 14 residues. CDR3 coding DNA: TGCGCCACCTCAGAGGGGGCTTCCTCCTACGAGCAGTACTTC. Amino acid sequence: CATSEGASSYEQYF. Based on the CDR3 plus reference TRBV5-1 and TRBJ2-7, the full variable domain is KAGVTQTPRYLIKTRGQQVTLSCSPISGHRSVSWYQQTPGQGLQFLFEYFSETQRNKGNFPGRFSGRQFSNSRSEMNVSTLELGDSALYLCATSEGASSYEQYFGPGTRLTVT.

This sequence joins TRBV7-9 and TRBJ1-2; 7 bases fit TRBD1. The CDR3 consists of 14 residues. Losses at the gene ends were 5 bases for V and 6 bases for J; bases not matched to a gene: 9. CDR1 SEHNR and CDR2 FQNEAQ come from the germline V gene (reference sequence). The CDR3 DNA reads TGTGCCAGCAGCCCCGGGACAGCCAGTGATGGCTACACCTTC. This sequence encodes CASSPGTASDGYTF.

The chain uses TRBV2 and TRBJ2-1, with 8 bases matching TRBD2. Trimming took 6 bases from V and 6 from J; bases not matched to a gene: 4. Germline values: CDR1 SNHLY, CDR2 FYNNEI. The CDR3 consists of 13 residues. The CDR3 sequence: CASSPGRVNEQFF. CDR3 nucleotides: TGTGCCAGCAGCCCCGGGAGGGTCAATGAGCAGTTCTTC. Full variable domain (missing parts from reference TRBV2 and TRBJ2-1): EPEVTQTPSHQVTQMGQEVILRCVPISNHLYFYWYRQILGQKVEFLVSFYNNEISEKSEIFDDQFSVERPDGSNFTLKIRSTKLEDSAMYFCASSPGRVNEQFFGPGTRLTVL.

V gene TRBV12-3 or TRBV12-4 combines with J gene TRBJ2-2; no clear D. The CDR3 is made up of 12 amino acids. V lost 7 bases to trimming and J lost 3 bases, with 6 bases between them. The chain's CDR3 is CASIRDTGELFF. The CDR3, as DNA: TGTGCCAGCATCCGGGACACCGGGGAGCTGTTTTTT.

J is TRBJ2-1 and V is TRBV6-1, with 14 bases fitting TRBD2. CDR1 is MNHNS, CDR2 SASEGT, per germline. V lost 4 bases, J lost 2 bases, and 4 bases stayed unmatched. This CDR3 is built from 17 residues. The CDR3 nucleotides are TGTGCCAGCAGTGGACTAGCGGGGGGGAGGGCCTACAATGAGCAGTTCTTC. It is translated as CASSGLAGGRAYNEQFF.

The CDR3 region has the DNA TGTGCCAGCAGCACCACCATCGGACAGTACACTGAAGCTTTCTTT. This codes for CASSTTIGQYTEAFF. This sequence joins TRBV7-9 and TRBJ1-1; D is perhaps TRBD1 (6 bases). The V end was cut by 5 bases, the J end by 3 bases, with 16 bases between. The CDR3 covers 15 residues. In germline, CDR1 is SEHNR, CDR2 FQNEAQ (reference sequence).

In this sample, this clone turned up a few times. The CDR3 sequence is CASSQDPGEGGEKLFF. In DNA form, the CDR3 reads TGTGCCAGCAGCCAAGATCCGGGGGAGGGGGGTGAAAAACTGTTTTTT. The gene calls are TRBV3-1 (or the pseudogene TRBV3-2) and TRBJ1-4, with D possibly TRBD1 on 6 matching bases. The CDR3 is 16 residues long. Looked up from germline, CDR1 is LGHDT and CDR2 is YNNKEL (reference sequence). The V and J ends lost 0 bases and 7 bases respectively, with 15 bases between them.

The CDR3 DNA follows: TGCGCCAGCAGCTTGTCAGGGAACAATGAGCAGTTCTTC. Its translation is CASSLSGNNEQFF. The rearrangement joins TRBV5-1 to TRBJ2-1, with D tentatively TRBD1 (5 bases). The germline CDR1 and CDR2 sequences are SGHRS and YFSETQ. The CDR3 has 13 residues. Trimming took 1 base from V and 5 from J, leaving 7 bases between them.

The CDR3 bases are TGCGCCAGCAGCTTGGCACTAGCGGGCGTCTCCTACGAGCAGTACTTC. Its translation: CASSLALAGVSYEQYF. V gene TRBV5-1 combines with J gene TRBJ2-7, with 9 bases matching TRBD2. Trimming removed 0 bases from V and 0 bases from J; junction bases left unmatched: 4. CDR3 length: 16 residues. The germline CDR1 and CDR2 sequences are SGHRS and YFSETQ. The whole variable domain, remainder taken from reference TRBV5-1 and TRBJ2-7, is KAGVTQTPRYLIKTRGQQVTLSCSPISGHRSVSWYQQTPGQGLQFLFEYFSETQRNKGNFPGRFSGRQFSNSRSEMNVSTLELGDSALYLCASSLALAGVSYEQYFGPGTRLTVT.

The chain combines TRBV5-6 with TRBJ2-1; 8 nucleotides match TRBD2. There are 16 residues in the CDR3. CDR1 SGHDT and CDR2 YYEEEE come from the germline V gene. V trimming: 1 base; J trimming: 12 bases; junction bases outside the gene matches: 15. In DNA form, the CDR3 reads TGTGCCAGCAGCTTGAGGGCGGGAGGTGGCATAGGTGGGCAGTTCTTC. Its translation: CASSLRAGGGIGGQFF.

This clone came up a few times. The chain is built from TRBV28 and TRBJ2-3; 14 bases are shared with TRBD2. Trimming took 6 bases from V and 5 from J; bases not matched to a gene: 7. This CDR3 has 16 amino acids. Germline values: CDR1 MDHEN, CDR2 SYDVKM. The CDR3 DNA follows: TGTGCCAGCAGCACGGGACTAGCGGGAGTAGGAGATACGCAGTATTTT. As protein: CASSTGLAGVGDTQYF.

This clone was seen just once. The V gene is TRBV10-3, the J gene TRBJ2-1; 11 nucleotides align to TRBD2. Germline CDR1 reads ENHRY; CDR2 reads SYGVKD. The CDR3 is 16 residues long. Losses at the gene ends were 3 bases for V and 8 bases for J; bases not matched to a gene: 9. The CDR3 bases are TGTGCCATCAGTGACCAGGGACTAGCGGCTCCGGATGAGCAGTTCTTC. Its protein is CAISDQGLAAPDEQFF.

This CDR3 is CARKQGELGEQFF. In nucleotides, the CDR3 is TGTGCCAGGAAGCAGGGGGAACTCGGTGAGCAGTTCTTC. The V call is TRBV10-3, the J call TRBJ2-1; TRBD1 matches 7 bases. The V and J ends lost 10 bases and 9 bases, in that order; junction bases with no gene match: 12. Per germline, CDR1 ENHRY and CDR2 SYGVKD. The CDR3 is made up of 13 amino acids.

The genes are TRBV19 and TRBJ2-5, with 8 bases identical to TRBD2. The J segment lost 2 bases and the V segment lost 8 bases, leaving 10 bases of the junction unmatched. Germline CDR1 and CDR2: LNHDA and SQIVND (reference sequence). CDR3 length equals 15 residues. This CDR3 reads CASSGSSGAQETQYF. CDR3 in DNA: TGTGCCAGTTCTGGCAGTAGCGGGGCGCAAGAGACCCAGTACTTC.

The V and J genes are TRBV28 and TRBJ1-4; perhaps TRBD1 as D (5 bases). The V and J ends lost 7 bases and 10 bases respectively, with 22 bases between them. CDR1 and CDR2 from the germline V gene are MDHEN and SYDVKM. This CDR3 has 15 residues. CDR3 DNA sequence: TGTGCCAGCAATAAACCGCTCGGGAGGGACGGAAAACTGTTTTTT. Protein: CASNKPLGRDGKLFF.

This rearrangement joins TRBV18 to TRBJ1-1; D unresolved. The CDR3 has 13 amino acids. V was trimmed by 6 bases and J by 2 bases, leaving 10 bases between them. CDR1 KGHSH and CDR2 LQKENI come from the germline V gene. Here the CDR3 reads CASSSGANTEAFF. DNA for the CDR3: TGTGCCAGCTCCTCAGGTGCTAACACTGAAGCTTTCTTT.

The chain couples TRBV6-4 to TRBJ1-1; D gene uncertain. V lost 3 bases and J 1 base, leaving 9 bases between the germline ends. This CDR3 region has 14 residues. Germline CDR1 MRHNA, CDR2 SNTAGT. This CDR3 is CASSESPGNTEAFF. The CDR3 DNA sequence: TGTGCCAGCAGTGAATCGCCGGGGAACACTGAAGCTTTCTTT.

V gene TRBV3-1 (or the pseudogene TRBV3-2) combines with J gene TRBJ1-2; unclear D gene. V lost 2 bases, J lost 7 bases, and 14 bases lay in between. Germline CDR1 is LGHDT and CDR2 is YNNKEL (reference sequence). The CDR3 has 14 residues. The CDR3 bases are TGTGCCAGCAGCCAAACGGCGTCCGGGTTTGGCTACACCTTC. This sequence encodes CASSQTASGFGYTF.

This CDR3 reads CSASVQAGANVLTF. CDR3 DNA: TGCAGTGCTAGTGTCCAGGCCGGGGCCAACGTCCTGACTTTC. V and J are TRBV20-1 and TRBJ2-6; D gene uncertain. CDR1 and CDR2 from the germline V gene are DFQATT and SNEGSKA (reference sequence). The ends were cut back, 3 bases at V and 4 bases at J, with 10 bases in the middle. The CDR3 covers 14 residues.

J is TRBJ1-1 and V is TRBV5-6; D unclear. Germline assignment: CDR1 SGHDT and CDR2 YYEEEE. The CDR3 totals 15 residues. V gave up 4 bases and J gave up 2 bases, with 15 bases separating them. The CDR3 DNA reads TGTGCCAGCAGCGCGGGAGGAGACCTCAACACTGAAGCTTTCTTT. This sequence encodes CASSAGGDLNTEAFF.

The rearrangement uses TRBV12-3 or TRBV12-4 and TRBJ2-7; D is possibly TRBD2 (6 bases). This CDR3 spans 13 amino acids. Trimming took 6 bases from V and 7 from J, leaving 16 bases between them. The chain's CDR3 is CASSLLPAGEQYF. The DNA of the CDR3 is TGTGCCAGCAGCCTACTCCCGGCGGGGGAGCAGTACTTC.

The chain employs TRBV30 and TRBJ1-6; D is perhaps TRBD1 (5 bases). Trimming shortened V by 3 bases and J by 9 bases, and 12 bases separated the two germline ends. The CDR3 spans 13 residues. Germline V lookup: CDR1 GTSNPN, CDR2 SVGIG (reference sequence). For the CDR3, the DNA is TGTGCCTGGAGCCAGACAGAACTTTCACCCCTCCACTTT. Amino acid sequence: CAWSQTELSPLHF.

In this sample, this clone turned up a few times. The chain joins TRBV10-1 to TRBJ2-5; D perhaps matches TRBD2 (6 bases). The CDR3 is 14 amino acids. The V gene lost 1 base and the J gene lost 7 bases, with 13 bases spanning the gap. Germline CDR1 WNHNN, CDR2 SYGVQD (reference sequence). This chain's CDR3 is CASSEFGLRGTQYF. CDR3 coding DNA: TGCGCCAGCAGTGAGTTCGGACTACGCGGGACCCAGTACTTC.

This rearrangement joins TRBV21-1 to TRBJ1-5; TRBD1 was called by the table and not checked on the DNA. TRBV21-1 is tagged as a pseudogene. This CDR3 is built from 17 residues. The CDR3 loop reads CASHSSAGQGCNQPQHF. CDR3 sequence (DNA): TGTGCCAGCCACTCCTCCGCGGGACAGGGGTGCAATCAGCCCCAGCATTTT.

This clone was detected once. The V gene is TRBV10-3, the J gene TRBJ2-1, with TRBD2 matching 9 bases. Looked up from germline, CDR1 is ENHRY and CDR2 is SYGVKD. After removal of 9 bases from V and 8 bases from J, the junction contained 8 bases not matched to a gene. This CDR3 comprises 13 residues. This chain's CDR3 is CAMRRAGGDEQFF. The CDR3, as DNA: TGTGCCATGCGCAGGGCGGGAGGGGATGAGCAGTTCTTC.

The rearrangement joins TRBV11-2 to TRBJ1-2; D is unresolved. Deletions cut 8 bases from V and 3 bases from J, with 7 bases between. The germline CDR1 and CDR2 sequences are SGHAT and FQNNGV. The CDR3 sequence is 11 residues long. The chain's CDR3 is CASSVYYGYTF. CDR3 in DNA: TGTGCCAGCTCGGTGTACTATGGCTACACCTTC.